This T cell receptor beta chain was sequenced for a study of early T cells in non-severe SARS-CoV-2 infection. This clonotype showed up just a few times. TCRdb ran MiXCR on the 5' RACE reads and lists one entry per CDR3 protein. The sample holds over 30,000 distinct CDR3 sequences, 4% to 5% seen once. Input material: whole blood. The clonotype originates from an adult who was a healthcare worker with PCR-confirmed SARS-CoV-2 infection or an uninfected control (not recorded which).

The CDR3 nucleotides read TGTGCCAGCAGCTTACCTAGCGGGGACACAGATACGCAGTATTTT. The encoded protein is CASSLPSGDTDTQYF. This chain joins TRBV7-3 and TRBJ2-3, with 9 positions matching TRBD2. J gave up 2 bases and V 2 bases, and 2 bases lay outside the gene matches. The CDR3 consists of 15 residues. The V gene's germline CDR1 is SGHTA and CDR2 FQGTGA.